This T cell receptor beta chain appears in the sequencing data of a study of cytomegalovirus exposure and HLA in healthy donors. About the research overall: There were over 350 genotyped donors. Of these, 81% fell in the genetic ancestry cluster associated with self-reported Caucasian donors.

The CDR3 spans 12 residues. Germline lookup yields CDR1 LNHDA and CDR2 SQIVND (reference sequence). Trimming removed 6 bases from V and 2 bases from J, with 8 bases in between. The PCR had 60 Vbeta and 13 Jbeta primers. In the authors' methods: Per a later analysis, the number of unique TCR beta chains was 75 million to 90 million, of which around 9.9 million were shared. Sequenced by immunoSEQ multiplex PCR; TCRdb stores in-frame clones only, minus some. For V, J and clone size, that table is used; D and trimming come from the DNA. The sample lists around 120,000 clones; about 75% were seen once. Study-wide points: In a later analysis, a missense DCLRE1C variant was linked to TCR beta V- and J-gene trimming. Evidence from a later analysis indicated that most CMV-associated TCR beta chains looked HLA-restricted.

In the case of this clone: Its cognate antigen is unknown.

The chain carries TRBV19 and TRBJ2-7, with D possibly being TRBD1 (6 bases). This clonotype originated in a man in his 60s in good health and CMV-seropositive. Material: PBMCs. The CDR3: CASSDRTYEQYF. DNA for the CDR3: TGTGCCAGTAGCGACAGGACCTACGAGCAGTACTTC.